This T cell receptor beta chain was captured by sequencing in a study of OX40 agonist ivuxolimab in advanced cancers. Germline values: CDR1 MNHEY, CDR2 SVGAGI. This CDR3 has 15 residues. Deletions cut 6 bases from V and 5 bases from J, with 16 bases between. Repertoires were generated with immunoSEQ multiplex PCR, while TCRdb's copy carries only in-frame clones and drops some. Of about 80,000 clones in the sample, 80% to 95% are singletons; the top ten hold approximately 0.32%. The origin of this receptor is an adult with an advanced solid tumor such as melanoma, head and neck, liver or kidney cancer. The source was CD4+ or CD8+ T cells sorted from blood, collected in a trial of the OX40 agonist ivuxolimab. This chain links TRBV6-5 with TRBJ2-2, with D perhaps being TRBD1 or TRBD2 (5 bases each). CDR3 sequence: CASSRGAPSTGELFF. For the CDR3, the DNA is TGTGCCAGCAGCCGAGGGGCTCCTTCTACCGGGGAGCTGTTTTTT.